These T cell receptor beta chains were read from a single sample in a study of STAT5B mutations in CD4+ large granular lymphocyte leukemia. Some clones are missing from TCRdb's copy, which holds only in-frame ones; the method was immunoSEQ multiplex PCR. The repertoire includes about 48,000 clones, roughly 70% of them detected once, and about 1.6% sits in the top ten. The specimen was CD4+ T cells from blood buffy coats. The origin of the receptors is a human donor in good health. Both conserved end residues are part of each CDR3. The order of the fields is clone size, V gene, D gene, J gene, CDR3 DNA, CDR3 protein. The D gene is left open where the match is weak. Clone size is stated in some rows and not others, as once, few, many or a class when expanded.

>-|TRBV28|-|TRBJ2-7
TGTGCCAGCAGTCCTCAGTCGGACGGCGCCCGCTACGAGCAGTACTTC
CASSPQSDGARYEQYF
>-|TRBV7-3|-|TRBJ2-3
TGTGCCAGCAGCTCACAGGGTCTTACAGATACGCAGTATTTT
CASSSQGLTDTQYF
>once|TRBV7-9|TRBD2|TRBJ2-1
TGTGCCAGCAGCGAATCCGGGACTAGCGGGGGAAATGAGCAGTTCTTC
CASSESGTSGGNEQFF
>-|TRBV7-9|-|TRBJ1-6
TGTGCCAGCAGCTTCCCCACCGATTCACCCCTCCACTTT
CASSFPTDSPLHF
>-|TRBV15|-|TRBJ1-1
TGTGCCACCAGCAGAGATTGGGGACCGAACACTGAAGCTTTCTTT
CATSRDWGPNTEAFF
>few|TRBV25-1|-|TRBJ1-1
TGTGCCAGCAGTGAAGCGGGGAGGAAGAACACTGAAGCTTTCTTT
CASSEAGRKNTEAFF
>-|TRBV5-1|-|TRBJ2-3
TGCGCCAGCAGCTTGGCGGGGCCTACAGATACGCAGTATTTT
CASSLAGPTDTQYF
>-|TRBV6-6|-|TRBJ1-2
TGTGCCAGCAGTCCGGGAATGAACTATGGCTACACCTTC
CASSPGMNYGYTF
>-|TRBV2|-|TRBJ2-7
TGTGCCAGCAACAGGGAGTCCGCCTACGAGCAGTACTTC
CASNRESAYEQYF
>few|TRBV5-1|TRBD1|TRBJ1-2
TGCGCCAGCAGCCCGACAGGGGGCACTTTCAGAGATGGCTACACCTTC
CASSPTGGTFRDGYTF
>once|TRBV7-2|TRBD1|TRBJ1-2
TGTGCCAGCAGCCCGGACAGGGTACGGGGCTACACCTTC
CASSPDRVRGYTF
>-|TRBV6-1|-|TRBJ2-2
TGTGCCAGCAGCCCTTCTCTCCTGAACACCGGGGAGCTGTTTTTT
CASSPSLLNTGELFF
>-|TRBV27|-|TRBJ1-6
TGTGCCAGCAGTCGGGACCGTGGGAATTCACCCCTCCACTTT
CASSRDRGNSPLHF
>-|TRBV11-2|TRBD2|TRBJ2-1
TGTGCCAGCAGCCCGGGGGGCTACAATGAGCAGTTCTTC
CASSPGGYNEQFF
>-|TRBV6-6|-|TRBJ2-1
TGTGCCAGCAGCGGGAGCCGGCAGAATGAGCAGTTCTTC
CASSGSRQNEQFF
>-|TRBV4-2|-|TRBJ2-2
TGTGCCAGCAGCCAGTATGGGGTCGGGGAGCTGTTTTTT
CASSQYGVGELFF
>few|TRBV2|-|TRBJ2-2
TGTGCCAGCAGAACTCGGGGGAGCGACACCGGGGAGCTGTTTTTT
CASRTRGSDTGELFF
>few|TRBV6-1|TRBD1|TRBJ1-5
TGTGCCAGCAGTGACTACCCTGGACAGGGTATCGATCAGCCCCAGCATTTT
CASSDYPGQGIDQPQHF
>-|TRBV6-6|-|TRBJ1-1
TGTGCCAGCAGTCAACACCCCCGCGGTGGGTACCCTGAAGCTTTCTTT
CASSQHPRGGYPEAFF
>-|TRBV30|-|TRBJ2-5
TGTGCCTGGAGAAGCGGGTCATCCTCCAGGGAGACCCAGTACTTC
CAWRSGSSSRETQYF
>-|TRBV7-2|TRBD2|TRBJ2-6
TGTGCCAGCAGCTTAAGGGCTAGCGGGGGGGCTTCTGGGGCCAACGTCCTGACTTTC
CASSLRASGGASGANVLTF
>once|TRBV5-1|-|TRBJ2-5
TGCGCCAGCAGCTCGACAGGTGACCAAGAGACCCAGTACTTC
CASSSTGDQETQYF
>-|TRBV19|TRBD1|TRBJ2-3
TGTGCCAGTAGTCCAGGGACAGCTTTAAGCACAGATACGCAGTATTTT
CASSPGTALSTDTQYF
>-|TRBV5-1|-|TRBJ2-2
TGCGCCAGTAGCCTCAGGGAATCCACGAACACCGGGGAGCTGTTTTTT
CASSLRESTNTGELFF
>-|TRBV19|-|TRBJ2-2
TGTGCCAGTAGTATATTGGTCGGACAGTTGAACACCGGGGAGCTGTTTTTT
CASSILVGQLNTGELFF
>few|TRBV5-6|-|TRBJ2-7
TGTGCCAGCAGCGGGATCGGGGGCTACGAGCAGTACTTC
CASSGIGGYEQYF
>-|TRBV27|TRBD2|TRBJ2-1
TGTGCCAGCAGTGTCCTGGGGACTAAAAAGGGCAATGAGCAGTTCTTC
CASSVLGTKKGNEQFF
>-|TRBV7-9|TRBD2|TRBJ2-1
TGTGCCAGCAGCCGGGGACTAGCGGGGGGAAATGAGCAGTTCTTC
CASSRGLAGGNEQFF
>-|TRBV5-1|TRBD1|TRBJ1-1
TGCGCCAGCAGCTTTGGGGACAGGGGGTTCACTGAAGCTTTCTTT
CASSFGDRGFTEAFF
>-|TRBV30|TRBD1|TRBJ1-2
TGTGCCTGGAGTCCGGGACAGAGTGGCTACACCTTC
CAWSPGQSGYTF
>-|TRBV7-2|-|TRBJ1-2
TGTGCCAGCATCATGACAGGCTCATCCTATGGCTACACCTTC
CASIMTGSSYGYTF
>few|TRBV27|TRBD1|TRBJ1-1
TGTGCCAGCAGTTTGGACAGGGAAAACGAAGCTTTCTTT
CASSLDRENEAFF
>few|TRBV6-5|-|TRBJ2-5
TGTGCCAGCAGTTTCGACAGGCGGGTAGAGACCCAGTACTTC
CASSFDRRVETQYF
>-|TRBV11-2|TRBD1|TRBJ1-4
TGTGCCAGCAGCTTGGGGACAGGGGATGAAAAACTGTTTTTT
CASSLGTGDEKLFF
>few|TRBV6-4|-|TRBJ1-2
TGTGCCAGCAGGGAGGGGAACTATGGCTACACCTTC
CASREGNYGYTF
>-|TRBV14|TRBD1|TRBJ1-2
TGTGCCAGCAGCCAAGGCCTACAGGGGAGCTATGGCTACACCTTC
CASSQGLQGSYGYTF
>-|TRBV2|-|TRBJ1-1
TGTGCCAGCAGTGAAGGGTTGCCTGAAGCTTTCTTT
CASSEGLPEAFF
>few|TRBV18|-|TRBJ2-5
TGTGCCAGCTCACCACCGCTTCTGGGGCGAGAGACCCAGTACTTC
CASSPPLLGRETQYF
>-|TRBV18|-|TRBJ2-5
TGTGCCAGCTCACCACCGACGTCCCAAGAGACCCAGTACTTC
CASSPPTSQETQYF
>-|TRBV7-6|TRBD2|TRBJ2-2
TGTGCCAGCAGCCTTGGTCAAGCGGGGGGTTTCGGGGAGCTGTTTTTT
CASSLGQAGGFGELFF
>-|TRBV7-7|TRBD2|TRBJ2-5
TGTGCTAGCAGCCGACTAGCGGGTGAACAAGAGACCCAGTACTTC
CASSRLAGEQETQYF
>-|TRBV30|-|TRBJ2-2
TGTGCAAGAGGGGCAGGGAACACCGGGGAGCTGTTTTTT
CARGAGNTGELFF
>-|TRBV5-8|TRBD1|TRBJ1-5
TGTGCCAGCAGTTCGACAGGGGGCCGGCAGCCCCAGCATTTT
CASSSTGGRQPQHF
>-|TRBV10-3|TRBD1|TRBJ2-5
TGTGCCATCAGTGAAAACAGGGGCGCAGAGACCCAGTACTTC
CAISENRGAETQYF
>-|TRBV18|-|TRBJ2-1
TGTGCCAGCTCACTGGGGACCCTACAAAACAATGAGCAGTTCTTC
CASSLGTLQNNEQFF
>-|TRBV4-2|-|TRBJ1-6
TGTGCCAGCAGCGAAAGTACAGGGCTGTTTTCACCCCTCCACTTT
CASSESTGLFSPLHF
>-|TRBV14|TRBD1|TRBJ2-5
TGTGCCAGCAGCCCGGACCCCGGGACAGCGTACCAAGAGACCCAGTACTTC
CASSPDPGTAYQETQYF
>-|TRBV7-9|TRBD1|TRBJ2-5
TGTGCCAGCAGCTTAGGTACAGGGGGCCAACTAGGTCCCAAAGAGACCCAGTACTTC
CASSLGTGGQLGPKETQYF
>few|TRBV7-7|TRBD1|TRBJ1-6
TGTGCTAGCAGCCCATGGGGACAGATTACGAAATCACCCCTCCACTTT
CASSPWGQITKSPLHF
>-|TRBV11-3|-|TRBJ2-4
TGTGCCAGCAGCTCGTCTGAAAACATTCAGTACTTC
CASSSSENIQYF
>-|TRBV29-1|-|TRBJ2-5
TGCAGCGTTGGCGGGGTCCAAGAGACCCAGTACTTC
CSVGGVQETQYF
>-|TRBV11-2|-|TRBJ2-2
TGTGCCAGCAGCCCTCACTCTACCCCCACCTACACCGGGGAGCTGTTTTTT
CASSPHSTPTYTGELFF
>-|TRBV7-6|-|TRBJ1-6
TGTGCCAGCAGTCGAGACACTAATTCACCCCTCCACTTT
CASSRDTNSPLHF